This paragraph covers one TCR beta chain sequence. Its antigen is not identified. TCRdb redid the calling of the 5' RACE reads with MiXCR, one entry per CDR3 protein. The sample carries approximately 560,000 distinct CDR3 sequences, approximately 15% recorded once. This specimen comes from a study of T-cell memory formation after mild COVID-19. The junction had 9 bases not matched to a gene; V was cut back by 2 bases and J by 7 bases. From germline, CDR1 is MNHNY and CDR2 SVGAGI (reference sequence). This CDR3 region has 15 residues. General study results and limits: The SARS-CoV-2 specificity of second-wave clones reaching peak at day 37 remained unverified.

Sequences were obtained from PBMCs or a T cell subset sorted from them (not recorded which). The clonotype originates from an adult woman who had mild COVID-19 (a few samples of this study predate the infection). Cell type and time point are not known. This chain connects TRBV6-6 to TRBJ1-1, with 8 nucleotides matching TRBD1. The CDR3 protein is CASSYPRGQENEAFF. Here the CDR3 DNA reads TGTGCCAGCAGTTACCCCAGGGGGCAGGAGAATGAAGCTTTCTTT.